This TCR beta chain was documented in a study of early T cells in non-severe SARS-CoV-2 infection (dated by TCRdb to the early 2020s). About the study as a whole: Because TCR sequencing was done on bulk RNA from unsorted whole blood, the alpha and beta chains could not be paired. What the work shows at the level of the full study, not this receptor alone: VDJdb matching was skewed toward anti-spike CD8 responses and likely underestimated virus-specific expansions, missing private and CD4 specificities.

A few counts support this clonotype. Its antigen is not yet known. No much larger clone is present one base from it, and per-base qualities are unavailable. Trimming accounts for 7 bases at V and 7 bases at J, while the number of junction bases matched to no gene is 6. Including cysteine and phenylalanine, the CDR3 has 12 amino acids. CDR3 DNA only is kept here, 36 bases in frame from base 1. CDR1 and CDR2, per the germline V gene, are SQVTM and ANQGSEA. Preparation of the library involved 5' RACE. The sequencing machine was a NextSeq 500. Unique molecular identifiers were attached to individual cDNA molecules in the TCR library protocol so that sequencing error and PCR bias could be corrected. Both TCR alpha and beta chains were sequenced, and tight co-correlation was observed between alpha and beta sequence abundances in each sample. In the paper's pipeline: Decombinator V4 was used to annotate the V gene, J gene and CDR3 of the TCR sequences. TCRs were defined as expanded if a significant change between any two time points was detected under a Poisson model with p below 0.0001. TCR abundances were normalised to the total number of TCRs sequenced per sample and expressed as counts per million. TRAV1-2 paired with TRAJ12, TRAJ20 or TRAJ33 defined MAIT TCRs, while TRAV10 paired with TRAJ18 defined iNKT TCRs. VDJdb, accessed on 1 November 2021, was searched for TCRs annotated for CMV, EBV and SARS-CoV-2, and TCRs annotated for more than one antigen were excluded. TCRdb cleaned the public reads at Q25 with fastp, built clones with MiXCR and kept in-frame beta chains. Entries are consolidated by CDR3 protein sequence, retaining the most common genes and DNA. TCRdb, rather than the study authors, made the V and J calls. The sample profile shows around 63,000 distinct CDR3 sequences; around 5.7% of them were found once. The ten largest clones take up roughly 3.5% of the sample.

Set within a cohort of healthcare workers in London, UK, this nested case-control study involved weekly PCR testing of nasopharyngeal swabs along with blood sampling. Healthcare workers were enrolled in the week of the UK lockdown, from 23 to 31 March 2020, and were followed every week for up to roughly 15 weeks. The sequence came from an adult who was a healthcare worker with PCR-confirmed SARS-CoV-2 infection or an uninfected control (not recorded which). This sequence uses TRBV29-1 and TRBJ2-7; 11 central bases correspond to TRBD1. The sample here was whole blood, taken at baseline. CDR3 reads: CSGGQGAGEQYF. DNA sequence: TGCAGCGGAGGACAGGGGGCGGGGGAGCAGTACTTC.